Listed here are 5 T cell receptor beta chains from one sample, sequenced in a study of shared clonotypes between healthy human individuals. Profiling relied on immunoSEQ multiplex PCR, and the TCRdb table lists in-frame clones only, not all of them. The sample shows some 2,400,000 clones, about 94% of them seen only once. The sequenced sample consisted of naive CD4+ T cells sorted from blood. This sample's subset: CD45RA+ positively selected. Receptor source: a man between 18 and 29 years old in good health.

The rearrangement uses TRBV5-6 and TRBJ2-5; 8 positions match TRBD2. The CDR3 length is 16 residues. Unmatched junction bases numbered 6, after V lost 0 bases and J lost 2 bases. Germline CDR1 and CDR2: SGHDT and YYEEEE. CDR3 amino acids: CASSLVGSGIQETQYF. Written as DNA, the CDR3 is TGTGCCAGCAGCTTGGTAGGTAGCGGGATTCAAGAGACCCAGTACTTC.

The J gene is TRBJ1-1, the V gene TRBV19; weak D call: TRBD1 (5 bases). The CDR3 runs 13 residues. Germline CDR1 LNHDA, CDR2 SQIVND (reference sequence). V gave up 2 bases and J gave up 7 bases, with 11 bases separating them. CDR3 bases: TGTGCCAGTAGTATATCGGGACGGATTGAAGCTTTCTTT. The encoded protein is CASSISGRIEAFF.

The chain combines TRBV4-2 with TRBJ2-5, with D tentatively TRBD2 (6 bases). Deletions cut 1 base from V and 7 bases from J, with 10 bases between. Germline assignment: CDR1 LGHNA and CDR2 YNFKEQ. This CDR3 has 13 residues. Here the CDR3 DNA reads TGTGCCAGCAGCCAAGTTTATAGCGGGACCCAGTACTTC. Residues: CASSQVYSGTQYF.

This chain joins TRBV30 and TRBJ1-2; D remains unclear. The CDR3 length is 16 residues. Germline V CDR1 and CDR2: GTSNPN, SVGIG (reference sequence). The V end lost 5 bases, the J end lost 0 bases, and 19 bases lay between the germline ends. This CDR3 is CAWSLRALTSNYGYTF. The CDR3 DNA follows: TGTGCCTGGTCATTGAGGGCCCTCACGTCTAACTATGGCTACACCTTC.

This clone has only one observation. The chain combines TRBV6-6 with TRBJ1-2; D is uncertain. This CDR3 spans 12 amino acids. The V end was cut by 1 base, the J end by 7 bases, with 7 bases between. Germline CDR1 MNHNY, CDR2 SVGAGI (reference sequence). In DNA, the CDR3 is TGTGCCAGCAGTTACTGGGAAGGTGGCTACACCTTC. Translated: CASSYWEGGYTF.